This record looks at one T cell receptor (beta chain) sequence and its context. Repertoires were generated with immunoSEQ multiplex PCR, while TCRdb's copy carries only in-frame clones and drops some. The sample includes under 150,000 clones, 90% of them seen just once. The sample originates from a study of T cell responses to AZD1222 COVID-19 vaccine. V lost 1 base, J lost 1 base, and 0 bases stayed unmatched. The CDR3 totals 15 residues. Germline CDR1 and CDR2: SGHAT and FQNNGV. This sequence joins TRBV11-2 and TRBJ1-5; the match to TRBD1 covers 8 bases. The sequences come from peripheral blood, collected on day 0 of AZD1222 vaccination. The source is an adult in good health. The CDR3 nucleotides read TGTGCCAGCAGCTTAGGGGACAGGAGCAATCAGCCCCAGCATTTT. Translated: CASSLGDRSNQPQHF.